This is a list of T cell receptor beta chains from one sample in a study of T cells after yellow fever vaccination. MiXCR, applied by TCRdb to the 5' RACE reads, yields one record per CDR3 protein. The sample records 140,000 to 150,000 distinct CDR3 sequences, approximately 6.6% being singletons. Sequencing was performed on CD4+ T cells sorted from PBMCs, taken 10 days after the yellow fever booster vaccination. Receptor source: a man aged 30 to 45 who received the YFV17D yellow fever vaccine. The CDR3 runs from the conserved cysteine through the conserved F or W. The D gene is left open where the match is weak. Clone sizes are given selectively: once, few, many, or a class where the clone is expanded.

.	16	.	TRBV3-1	TRBJ2-7	CASSQGRGDRGYEQYF	TGTGCCAGCAGCCAAGGGAGGGGGGATCGAGGCTACGAGCAGTACTTC
.	11	many	TRBV12-3/TRBV12-4	TRBJ2-7	CASSPHYEQYF	TGTGCCAGCAGTCCACACTACGAGCAGTACTTC
TRBD2	13	many	TRBV20-1	TRBJ2-7	CSASGGSGVEQYF	TGCAGTGCTAGTGGCGGGAGTGGGGTCGAGCAGTACTTC
.	15	.	TRBV5-6	TRBJ1-1	CASSLVGREGTEAFF	TGTGCCAGCAGCTTGGTGGGCAGGGAAGGGACTGAAGCTTTCTTT
.	16	many	TRBV5-1	TRBJ2-7	CASTPLLGSMVHEQYF	TGCGCCAGCACCCCCCTCCTAGGGAGCATGGTCCACGAGCAGTACTTC
TRBD2	14	many	TRBV7-2	TRBJ2-3	CASSIGLAGDTQYF	TGTGCCAGCAGCATAGGACTAGCGGGAGATACGCAGTATTTT
TRBD1	16	many	TRBV5-1	TRBJ1-1	CASSLTRGHMATEAFF	TGCGCCAGCAGCTTGACGAGGGGGCATATGGCCACTGAAGCTTTCTTT
.	14	many	TRBV7-2	TRBJ2-7	CASSPGPKLYEQYF	TGTGCCAGCAGCCCGGGACCCAAATTGTACGAGCAGTACTTC
TRBD2	16	.	TRBV7-2	TRBJ2-5	CASIREWRGGQETQYF	TGTGCCAGCATCAGAGAGTGGCGGGGGGGGCAAGAGACCCAGTACTTC
.	13	many	TRBV19	TRBJ2-5	CASSGGGKETQYF	TGTGCCAGTAGTGGAGGGGGGAAAGAGACCCAGTACTTC
TRBD1	16	.	TRBV7-2	TRBJ2-1	CASSLHSGTAGGEQFF	TGTGCCAGCAGCCTACACTCCGGGACAGCAGGAGGTGAGCAGTTCTTC
TRBD1	13	few	TRBV27	TRBJ2-3	CARDRDAADTQYF	TGTGCCAGGGACAGGGATGCAGCAGATACGCAGTATTTT
TRBD1	14	few	TRBV5-1	TRBJ2-7	CASSDQAGGYEQYF	TGCGCCAGCAGCGATCAGGCAGGGGGCTACGAGCAGTACTTC
.	15	many	TRBV7-2	TRBJ2-2	CASSLERALSGELFF	TGTGCCAGCAGCTTAGAGCGCGCACTATCCGGGGAGCTGTTTTTT
.	14	many	TRBV2	TRBJ2-2	CATRRASSTGELFF	TGTGCCACCAGGAGGGCTAGTTCCACCGGGGAGCTGTTTTTT
.	13	many	TRBV7-2	TRBJ2-3	CASSLAREDTQYF	TGTGCCAGCAGCTTAGCGCGCGAGGATACGCAGTATTTT
.	12	many	TRBV6-2/TRBV6-3	TRBJ2-5	CASQRPGGAQYF	TGTGCCAGCCAACGCCCCGGAGGAGCCCAGTACTTC
.	14	many	TRBV7-2	TRBJ2-5	CASSPRVGTETQYF	TGTGCCAGCAGCCCGCGTGTGGGAACAGAGACCCAGTACTTC
.	13	.	TRBV10-3	TRBJ2-6	CAIAEAGANVLTF	TGTGCCATCGCGGAGGCCGGGGCCAACGTCCTGACTTTC
.	15	many	TRBV11-2	TRBJ1-5	CASSLEGGGNQPQHF	TGTGCCAGCAGCTTAGAGGGCGGCGGCAATCAGCCCCAGCATTTT
.	12	many	TRBV5-6	TRBJ2-5	CASSLWRETQYF	TGTGCCAGCAGCTTGTGGCGTGAGACCCAGTACTTC
TRBD2	14	many	TRBV11-2	TRBJ2-3	CASSRAGAADTQYF	TGTGCCAGCAGCCGAGCGGGAGCGGCAGATACGCAGTATTTT
TRBD2	13	.	TRBV29-1	TRBJ2-7	CSVSSGNSYEQYF	TGCAGCGTTTCTAGCGGAAACTCCTACGAGCAGTACTTC
TRBD2	21	.	TRBV6-9	TRBJ2-3	CGTSYSIGGTSGRSGTDTQYF	TGTGGGACCAGTTATTCAATAGGTGGGACTAGCGGGAGGTCCGGCACAGATACGCAGTATTTT
.	14	many	TRBV27	TRBJ1-1	CASTGGTLNTEAFF	TGTGCCAGCACCGGGGGAACCCTGAACACTGAAGCTTTCTTT
.	14	many	TRBV5-1	TRBJ1-5	CASSEGGGNQPQHF	TGCGCCAGCTCCGAGGGGGGAGGCAATCAGCCCCAGCATTTT
.	15	.	TRBV6-5	TRBJ2-2	CASSYPHLGTGELFF	TGTGCCAGCAGTTACCCACATCTAGGGACCGGGGAGCTGTTTTTT
.	14	many	TRBV20-1	TRBJ1-4	CSALETNGAEKLFF	TGCAGTGCGTTAGAGACAAATGGGGCGGAAAAACTGTTTTTT
.	13	.	TRBV7-2	TRBJ1-4	CASSLDLGEKLFF	TGTGCCAGCAGCTTAGATTTAGGGGAAAAACTGTTTTTT
.	15	.	TRBV20-1	TRBJ1-6	CSVSKRAAYNSPLHF	TGCAGTGTCTCGAAAAGGGCAGCCTATAATTCACCCCTCCACTTT
.	13	many	TRBV2	TRBJ1-5	CASSVGARQPQHF	TGTGCCAGCAGTGTTGGTGCGAGGCAGCCCCAGCATTTT
.	13	many	TRBV5-1	TRBJ2-5	CASSDQYQETQYF	TGCGCCAGCAGCGACCAGTACCAAGAGACCCAGTACTTC
TRBD1	17	few	TRBV7-2	TRBJ1-1	CASIITKGQTMNTEAFF	TGTGCCAGCATCATCACGAAGGGACAGACAATGAACACTGAAGCTTTCTTT
.	15	few	TRBV1	TRBJ2-1	CTSSQLIAGVNEQFF	TGCACCAGCAGCCAACTGATAGCGGGGGTCAATGAGCAGTTCTTC
.	14	few	TRBV6-5	TRBJ2-5	CASSYRDRQETQYF	TGTGCCAGCAGTTACCGAGATCGCCAAGAGACCCAGTACTTC
TRBD1	15	.	TRBV7-2	TRBJ1-4	CASSPTGGVNEKLFF	TGTGCCAGCAGCCCCACAGGGGGCGTTAATGAAAAACTGTTTTTT
TRBD2	17	once	TRBV20-1	TRBJ2-3	CSARDLRLAGYTDTQYF	TGCAGTGCTAGAGATCTACGACTAGCGGGTTACACAGATACGCAGTATTTT
.	13	many	TRBV20-1	TRBJ2-2	CSASEGLTGELFF	TGCAGTGCTAGTGAGGGGCTCACCGGGGAGCTGTTTTTT
.	12	many	TRBV20-1	TRBJ1-5	CSATGGAQPQHF	TGCAGTGCTACCGGGGGGGCTCAGCCCCAGCATTTT
TRBD1	15	many	TRBV5-1	TRBJ2-1	CASSSGTGEVYEQFF	TGCGCCAGCAGCTCCGGGACAGGGGAGGTTTATGAGCAGTTCTTC
.	11	many	TRBV20-1	TRBJ2-3	CSARNRVTQYF	TGCAGTGCCCGTAATCGGGTTACGCAGTATTTT
.	17	many	TRBV6-7	TRBJ2-4	CASSYQSGAFAKNIQYF	TGTGCCAGCAGTTACCAATCCGGGGCGTTCGCCAAAAACATTCAGTACTTC
TRBD2	16	.	TRBV7-8	TRBJ2-1	CASSLGGTNSYNEQFF	TGTGCCAGCAGCTTGGGAGGGACCAACTCCTACAATGAGCAGTTCTTC
TRBD2	15	many	TRBV20-1	TRBJ2-2	CSALLAGANTGELFF	TGCAGTGCCTTATTAGCGGGGGCGAACACCGGGGAGCTGTTTTTT
.	17	many	TRBV5-1	TRBJ2-2	CASSLTPGRSNTGELFF	TGCGCCAGCAGCTTGACCCCCGGGAGATCGAACACCGGGGAGCTGTTTTTT
TRBD1	14	many	TRBV5-1	TRBJ2-7	CASTPGTEFYEQYF	TGCGCCAGCACACCCGGGACAGAGTTCTACGAGCAGTACTTC
.	14	many	TRBV20-1	TRBJ2-2	CSARKGPNTGELFF	TGCAGTGCTAGAAAGGGGCCGAACACCGGGGAGCTGTTTTTT
TRBD1	12	many	TRBV5-1	TRBJ1-4	CASSTGSEKLFF	TGCGCCAGCTCGACAGGGAGTGAAAAACTGTTTTTT
.	13	many	TRBV6-5	TRBJ1-1	CASSYGQYTEAFF	TGTGCCAGCAGTTACGGCCAGTACACTGAAGCTTTCTTT
.	15	many	TRBV21-1	TRBJ2-7	CASSKGTGGIYGQYF	TGTGCCAGCAGCAAAGGAACAGGGGGCATCTATGGGCAGTACTTC
.	15	few	TRBV20-1	TRBJ2-7	CSARDHQGLQYEQYF	TGCAGTGCTAGAGATCACCAGGGCCTTCAATACGAGCAGTACTTC
.	16	many	TRBV11-2	TRBJ2-7	CASSFWDLRGVYEQYF	TGTGCCAGCAGCTTTTGGGACCTGCGAGGAGTATACGAGCAGTACTTC
.	12	many	TRBV5-1	TRBJ2-5	CASSLGQETQYF	TGCGCCAGCAGCTTGGGTCAAGAGACCCAGTACTTC
TRBD2	15	many	TRBV6-2/TRBV6-3	TRBJ2-7	CASSYPTSGSGEQYF	TGTGCCAGCAGTTACCCCACTAGCGGGAGCGGCGAGCAGTACTTC
.	13	many	TRBV25-1	TRBJ1-6	CASSEQGVSPLHF	TGTGCCAGCAGTGAACAGGGCGTTTCACCCCTCCACTTT
.	14	many	TRBV3-1	TRBJ2-3	CASSQVGLTDTQYF	TGTGCCAGCAGCCAAGTCGGCTTGACAGATACGCAGTATTTT
TRBD1	14	many	TRBV7-2	TRBJ1-2	CASSARDRVSGYTF	TGTGCCAGCAGCGCCCGGGACAGGGTGTCTGGCTACACCTTC
TRBD2	14	many	TRBV5-1	TRBJ2-1	CASSLGDYFNEQFF	TGCGCCAGCAGCTTGGGGGACTACTTCAATGAGCAGTTCTTC
.	11	.	TRBV20-1	TRBJ2-3	CSANLFGGQYF	TGCAGTGCTAATTTGTTTGGTGGGCAGTATTTT
.	16	many	TRBV21-1	TRBJ2-7	CASSKARSGQGNEQYF	TGTGCCAGCAGCAAAGCGCGTTCGGGACAGGGGAACGAGCAGTACTTC